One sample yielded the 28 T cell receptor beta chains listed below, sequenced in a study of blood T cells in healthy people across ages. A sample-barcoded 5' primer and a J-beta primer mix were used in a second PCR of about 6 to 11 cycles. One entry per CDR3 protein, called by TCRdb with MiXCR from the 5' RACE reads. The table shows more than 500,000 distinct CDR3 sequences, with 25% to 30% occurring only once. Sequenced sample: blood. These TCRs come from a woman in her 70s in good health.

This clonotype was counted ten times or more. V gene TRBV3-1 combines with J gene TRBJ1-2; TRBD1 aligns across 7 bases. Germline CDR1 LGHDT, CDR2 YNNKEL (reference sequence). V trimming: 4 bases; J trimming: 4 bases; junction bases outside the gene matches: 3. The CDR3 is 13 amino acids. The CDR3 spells CASSPRDSYGYTF. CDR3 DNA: TGTGCCAGCAGCCCCCGGGACAGCTATGGCTACACCTTC.

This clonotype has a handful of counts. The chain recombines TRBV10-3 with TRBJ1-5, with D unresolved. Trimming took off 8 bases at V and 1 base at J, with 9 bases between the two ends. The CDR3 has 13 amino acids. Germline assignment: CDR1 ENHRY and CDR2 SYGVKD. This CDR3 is CAIGPGSNQPQHF. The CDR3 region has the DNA TGTGCCATCGGGCCGGGGAGCAATCAGCCCCAGCATTTT.

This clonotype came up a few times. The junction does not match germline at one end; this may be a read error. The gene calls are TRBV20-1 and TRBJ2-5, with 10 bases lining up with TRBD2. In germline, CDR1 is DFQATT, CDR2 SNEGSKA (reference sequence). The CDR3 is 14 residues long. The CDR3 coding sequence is TGCAGTGCTAGACTATTAGCGGGGGGAGGTGAGCAGCTCTTC. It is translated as CSARLLAGGGEQLF.

The CDR3 is CASSLQGLAGSNEQYF. The CDR3 coding sequence is TGTGCCAGCAGTCTCCAAGGGCTAGCGGGGTCCAACGAGCAGTACTTC. The chain joins TRBV6-2 or TRBV6-3 to TRBJ2-1; TRBD2 matches at 9 bases. The DNA end favors TRBJ2-7, so the J call may be wrong. Germline V CDR1 and CDR2: MNHEY, SVGEGT. The CDR3 has 16 amino acids.

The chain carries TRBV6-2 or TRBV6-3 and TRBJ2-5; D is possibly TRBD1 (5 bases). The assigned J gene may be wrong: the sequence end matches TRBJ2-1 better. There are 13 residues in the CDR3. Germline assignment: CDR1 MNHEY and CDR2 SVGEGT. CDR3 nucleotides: TGTGCCAGCATTCATCAGGGTTCCAATGAGCAGTTCTTC. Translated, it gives CASIHQGSNEQFF.

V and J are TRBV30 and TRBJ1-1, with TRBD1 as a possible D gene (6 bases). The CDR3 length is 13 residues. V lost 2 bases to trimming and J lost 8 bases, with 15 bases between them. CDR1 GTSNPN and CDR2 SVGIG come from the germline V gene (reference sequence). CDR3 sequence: CAWSLGGHGEAFF. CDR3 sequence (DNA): TGTGCCTGGAGTCTCGGGGGGCACGGAGAAGCTTTCTTT.

The CDR3 protein is CASSPGTGFDYEQYF. The CDR3 DNA sequence: TGTGCCAGCAGCCCAGGGACAGGGTTCGACTACGAGCAGTACTTC. This chain uses TRBV11-1 with TRBJ2-7; 9 nucleotides align to TRBD1. This CDR3 is 15 amino acids long. The germline CDR1 and CDR2 sequences are SGHAT and FQDESV (reference sequence). Losses at the gene ends were 5 bases for V and 3 bases for J; bases not matched to a gene: 8.

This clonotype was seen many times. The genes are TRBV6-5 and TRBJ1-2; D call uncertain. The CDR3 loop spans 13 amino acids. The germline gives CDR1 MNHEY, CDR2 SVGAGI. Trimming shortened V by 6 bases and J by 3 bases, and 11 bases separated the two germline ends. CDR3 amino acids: CASRTTKDYGYTF. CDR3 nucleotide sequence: TGTGCCAGCAGAACCACGAAGGACTATGGCTACACCTTC.

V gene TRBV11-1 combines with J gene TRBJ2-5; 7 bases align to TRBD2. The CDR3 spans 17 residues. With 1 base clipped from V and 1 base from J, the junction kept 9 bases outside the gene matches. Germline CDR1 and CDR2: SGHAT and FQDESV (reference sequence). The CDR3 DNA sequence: TGTGCCAGCAGCTTAGGGGCTAGCGGCCAACCCCAAGAGACCCAGTACTTC. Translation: CASSLGASGQPQETQYF.

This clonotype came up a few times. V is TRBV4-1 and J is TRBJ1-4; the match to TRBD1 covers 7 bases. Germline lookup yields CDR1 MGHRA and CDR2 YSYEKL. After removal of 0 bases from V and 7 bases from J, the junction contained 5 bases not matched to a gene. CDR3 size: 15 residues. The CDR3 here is CASSQDLGQIEKLFF. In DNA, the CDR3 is TGCGCCAGCAGCCAAGATCTGGGACAGATTGAAAAACTGTTTTTT.

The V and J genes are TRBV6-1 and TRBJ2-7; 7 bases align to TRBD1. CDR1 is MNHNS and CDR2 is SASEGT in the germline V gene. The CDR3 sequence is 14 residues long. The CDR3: CASQRTGTDYEQYF. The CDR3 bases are TGTGCTAGTCAACGCACCGGGACAGACTACGAGCAGTACTTC.

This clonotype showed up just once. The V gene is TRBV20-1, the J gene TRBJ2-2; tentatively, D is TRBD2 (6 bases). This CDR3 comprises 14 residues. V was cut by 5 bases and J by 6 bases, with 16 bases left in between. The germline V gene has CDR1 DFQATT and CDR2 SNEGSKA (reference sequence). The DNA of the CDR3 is TGCAGTGCTGCGGGGCTAGCTTGGGCCGGGGAGCTGTTTTTT. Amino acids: CSAAGLAWAGELFF.

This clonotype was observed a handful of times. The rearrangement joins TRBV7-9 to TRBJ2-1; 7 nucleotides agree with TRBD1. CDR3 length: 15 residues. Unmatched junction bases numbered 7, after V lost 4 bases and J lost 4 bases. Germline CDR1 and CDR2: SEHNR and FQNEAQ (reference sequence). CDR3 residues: CASSSLTGFYNEQFF. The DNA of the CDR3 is TGTGCCAGCAGCTCTCTGACAGGGTTTTACAATGAGCAGTTCTTC.

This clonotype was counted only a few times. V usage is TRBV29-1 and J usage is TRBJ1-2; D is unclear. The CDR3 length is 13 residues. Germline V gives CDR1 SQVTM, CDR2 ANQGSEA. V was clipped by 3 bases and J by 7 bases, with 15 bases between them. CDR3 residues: CSVEWTQLRGYTF. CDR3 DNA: TGCAGCGTTGAGTGGACGCAACTACGTGGCTACACCTTC.

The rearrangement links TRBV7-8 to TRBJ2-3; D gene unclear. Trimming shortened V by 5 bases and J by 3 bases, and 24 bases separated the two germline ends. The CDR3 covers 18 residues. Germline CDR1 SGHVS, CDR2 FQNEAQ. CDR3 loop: CASSERVLVSGRTDTQYF. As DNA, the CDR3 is TGTGCCAGCAGCGAACGCGTGCTAGTTTCGGGTAGAACAGATACGCAGTATTTT.

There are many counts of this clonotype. The CDR3 coding sequence is TGTGCCAGCAGCAACACAGATACGCAGTATTTT. This codes for CASSNTDTQYF. The chain is built from TRBV2 and TRBJ2-3, with D uncertain. The CDR3 extends over 11 amino acids. CDR1 and CDR2 from the germline V gene are SNHLY and FYNNEI. Trimming took off 6 bases at V and 2 bases at J, with 3 bases between the two ends.

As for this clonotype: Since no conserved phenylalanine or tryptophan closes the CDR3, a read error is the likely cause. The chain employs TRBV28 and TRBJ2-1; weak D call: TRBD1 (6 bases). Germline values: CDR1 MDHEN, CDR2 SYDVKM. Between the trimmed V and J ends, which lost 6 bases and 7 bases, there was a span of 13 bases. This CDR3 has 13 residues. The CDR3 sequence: CASRTDRQNEQFL. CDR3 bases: TGTGCCAGCAGAACCGACAGGCAAAATGAGCAGTTCCTC.

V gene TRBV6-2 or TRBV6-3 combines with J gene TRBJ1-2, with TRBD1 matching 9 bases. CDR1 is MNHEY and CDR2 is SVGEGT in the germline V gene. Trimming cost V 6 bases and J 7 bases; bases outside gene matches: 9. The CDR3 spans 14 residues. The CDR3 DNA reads TGTGCCAGCAGCCTTGGACAGGGGATCGGTGGCTACACCTTC. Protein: CASSLGQGIGGYTF.

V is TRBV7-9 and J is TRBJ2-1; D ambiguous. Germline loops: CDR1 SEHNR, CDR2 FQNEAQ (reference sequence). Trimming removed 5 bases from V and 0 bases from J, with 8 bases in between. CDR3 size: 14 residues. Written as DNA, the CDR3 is TGTGCCAGCAGCAGACTCGACTCCTACAATGAGCAGTTCTTC. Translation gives CASSRLDSYNEQFF.

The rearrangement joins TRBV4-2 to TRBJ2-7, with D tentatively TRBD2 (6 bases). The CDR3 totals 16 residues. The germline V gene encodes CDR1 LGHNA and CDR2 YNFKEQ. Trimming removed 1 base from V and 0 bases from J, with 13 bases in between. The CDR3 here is CASSQGLGTSSYEQYF. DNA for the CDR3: TGTGCCAGCAGCCAAGGACTAGGAACGAGCTCCTACGAGCAGTACTTC.

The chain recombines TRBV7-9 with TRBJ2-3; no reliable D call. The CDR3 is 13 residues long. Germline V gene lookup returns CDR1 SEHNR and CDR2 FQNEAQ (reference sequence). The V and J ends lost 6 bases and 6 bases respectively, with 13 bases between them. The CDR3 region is CASSPGPPDTQYF. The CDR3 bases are TGTGCCAGCAGTCCTGGGCCGCCCGATACGCAGTATTTT. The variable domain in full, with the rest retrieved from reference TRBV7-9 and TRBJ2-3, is DTGVSQNPRHKITKRGQNVTFRCDPISEHNRLYWYRQTLGQGPEFLTYFQNEAQLEKSRLLSDRFSAERPKGSFSTLEIQRTEQGDSAMYLCASSPGPPDTQYFGPGTRLTVL.

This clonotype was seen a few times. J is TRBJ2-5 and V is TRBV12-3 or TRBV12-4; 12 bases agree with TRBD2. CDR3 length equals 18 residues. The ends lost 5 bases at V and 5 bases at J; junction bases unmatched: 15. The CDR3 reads CASSPGLAGPSYGETQYF. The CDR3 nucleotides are TGTGCCAGCAGTCCCGGACTAGCGGGACCTTCCTATGGGGAGACCCAGTACTTC.

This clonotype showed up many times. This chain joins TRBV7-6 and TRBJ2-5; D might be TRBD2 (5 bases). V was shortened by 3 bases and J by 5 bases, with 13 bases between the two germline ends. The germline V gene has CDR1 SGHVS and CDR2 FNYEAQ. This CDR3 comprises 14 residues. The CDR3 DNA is TGTGCCAGCAGCTTTAAGGCGGGTCCGGAGACCCAGTACTTC. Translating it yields CASSFKAGPETQYF.

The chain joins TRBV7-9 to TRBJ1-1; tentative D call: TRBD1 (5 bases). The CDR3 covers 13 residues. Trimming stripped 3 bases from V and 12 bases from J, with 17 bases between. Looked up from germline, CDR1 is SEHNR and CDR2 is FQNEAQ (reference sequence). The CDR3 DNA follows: TGTGCCAGCAGCTTTCCAGGGCGCACCGAGTCTTTCTTT. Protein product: CASSFPGRTESFF. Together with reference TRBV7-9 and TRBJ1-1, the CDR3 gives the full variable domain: DTGVSQNPRHKITKRGQNVTFRCDPISEHNRLYWYRQTLGQGPEFLTYFQNEAQLEKSRLLSDRFSAERPKGSFSTLEIQRTEQGDSAMYLCASSFPGRTESFFGQGTRLTVV.

This CDR3 is CASSYRAQGDTQYF. CDR3 nucleotide sequence: TGTGCCAGCAGCTACCGGGCCCAGGGGGATACGCAGTATTTT. The J gene is TRBJ2-3, the V gene TRBV11-1, with D perhaps matching TRBD1 (6 bases). This CDR3 has 14 amino acids. Germline assignment: CDR1 SGHAT and CDR2 FQDESV (reference sequence). Trimming left V 4 bases short and J 6 bases short, with 14 bases between.

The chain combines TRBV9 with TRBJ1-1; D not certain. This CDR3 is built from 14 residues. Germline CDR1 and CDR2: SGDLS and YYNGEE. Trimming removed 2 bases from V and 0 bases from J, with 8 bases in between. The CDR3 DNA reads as TGTGCCAGCAGCGTGCTACCTTTGAACACTGAAGCTTTCTTT. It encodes CASSVLPLNTEAFF.

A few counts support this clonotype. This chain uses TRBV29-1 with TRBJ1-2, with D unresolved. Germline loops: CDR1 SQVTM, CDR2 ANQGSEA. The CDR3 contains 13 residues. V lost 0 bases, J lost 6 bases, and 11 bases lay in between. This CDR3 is CSVEDILRDGYTF. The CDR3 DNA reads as TGCAGCGTTGAAGATATTTTGCGGGATGGCTACACCTTC.

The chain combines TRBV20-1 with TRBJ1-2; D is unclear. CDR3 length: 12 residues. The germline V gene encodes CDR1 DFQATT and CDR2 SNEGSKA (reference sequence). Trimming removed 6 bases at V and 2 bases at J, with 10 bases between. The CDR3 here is CSAPRSNYGYTF. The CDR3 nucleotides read TGCAGTGCGCCGAGATCGAACTATGGCTACACCTTC.